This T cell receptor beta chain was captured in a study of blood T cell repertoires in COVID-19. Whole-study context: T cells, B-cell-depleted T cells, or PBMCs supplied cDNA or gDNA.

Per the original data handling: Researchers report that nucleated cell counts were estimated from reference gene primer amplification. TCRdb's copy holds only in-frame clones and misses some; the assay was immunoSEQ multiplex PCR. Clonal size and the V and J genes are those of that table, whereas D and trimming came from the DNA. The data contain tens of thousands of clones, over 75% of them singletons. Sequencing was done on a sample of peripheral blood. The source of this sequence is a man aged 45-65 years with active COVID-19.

The CDR3 here is CASSRQQGQQYF. The CDR3 DNA is TGTGCCAGCAGCCGTCAACAGGGGCAGCAGTACTTC. The genes are TRBV9 and TRBJ2-7, with 7 bases fitting TRBD1. Trimming cost V 4 bases and J 8 bases; bases outside gene matches: 6. The CDR3 extends over 12 amino acids. Germline CDR1 and CDR2: SGDLS and YYNGEE. The entire variable domain, with the rest obtained from reference TRBV9 and TRBJ2-7, is as follows: DSGVTQTPKHLITATGQRVTLRCSPRSGDLSVYWYQQSLDQGLQFLIQYYNGEERAKGNILERFSAQQFPDLHSELNLSSLELGDSALYFCASSRQQGQQYFGPGTRLTVT.